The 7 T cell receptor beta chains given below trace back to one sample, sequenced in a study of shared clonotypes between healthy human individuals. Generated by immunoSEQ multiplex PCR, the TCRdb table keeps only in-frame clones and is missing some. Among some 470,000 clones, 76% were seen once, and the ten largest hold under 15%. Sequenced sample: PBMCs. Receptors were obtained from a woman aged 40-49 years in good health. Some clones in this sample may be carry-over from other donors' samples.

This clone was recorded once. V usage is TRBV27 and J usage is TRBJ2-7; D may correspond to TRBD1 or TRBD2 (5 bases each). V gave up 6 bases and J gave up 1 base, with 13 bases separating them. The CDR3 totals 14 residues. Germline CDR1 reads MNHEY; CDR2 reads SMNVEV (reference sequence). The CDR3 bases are TGTGCCAGCAGCCCTGGGGACCCATCCTACGAGCAGTACTTC. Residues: CASSPGDPSYEQYF.

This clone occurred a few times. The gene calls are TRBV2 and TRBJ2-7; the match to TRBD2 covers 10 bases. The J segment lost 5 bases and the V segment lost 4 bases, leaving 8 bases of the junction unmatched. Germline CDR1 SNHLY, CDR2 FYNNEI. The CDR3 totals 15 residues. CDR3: CASSGDSGRADEQYF. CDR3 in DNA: TGTGCCAGCAGTGGTGACAGCGGGAGGGCCGACGAGCAGTACTTC.

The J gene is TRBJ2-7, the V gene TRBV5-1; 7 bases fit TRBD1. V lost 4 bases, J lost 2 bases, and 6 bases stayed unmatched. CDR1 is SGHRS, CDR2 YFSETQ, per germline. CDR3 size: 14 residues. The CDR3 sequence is CASSPPTGTYEQYF. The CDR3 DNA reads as TGCGCCAGCAGCCCACCGACAGGGACCTACGAGCAGTACTTC.

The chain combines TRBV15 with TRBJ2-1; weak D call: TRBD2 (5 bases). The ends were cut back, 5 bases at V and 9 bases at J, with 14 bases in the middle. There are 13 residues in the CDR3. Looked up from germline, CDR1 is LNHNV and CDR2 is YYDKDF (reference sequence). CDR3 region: CATSVRYSGEQFF. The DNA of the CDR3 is TGTGCCACCAGCGTTCGCTACAGCGGTGAGCAGTTCTTC. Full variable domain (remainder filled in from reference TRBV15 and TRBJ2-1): DAMVIQNPRYQVTQFGKPVTLSCSQTLNHNVMYWYQQKSSQAPKLLFHYYDKDFNNEADTPDNFQSRRPNTSFCFLDIRSPGLGDTAMYLCATSVRYSGEQFFGPGTRLTVL.

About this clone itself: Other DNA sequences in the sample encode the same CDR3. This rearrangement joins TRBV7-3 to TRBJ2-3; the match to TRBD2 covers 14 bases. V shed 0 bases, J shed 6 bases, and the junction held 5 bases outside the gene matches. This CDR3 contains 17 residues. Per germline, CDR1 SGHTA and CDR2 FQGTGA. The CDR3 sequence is CASSLTGTSGSGDTQYF. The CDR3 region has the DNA TGTGCCAGCAGCTTAACCGGGACTAGCGGGAGTGGGGATACGCAGTATTTT. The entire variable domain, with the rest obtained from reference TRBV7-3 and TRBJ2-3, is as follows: GAGVSQTPSNKVTEKGKYVELRCDPISGHTALYWYRQSLGQGPEFLIYFQGTGAADDSGLPNDRFFAVRPEGSVSTLKIQRTERGDSAVYLCASSLTGTSGSGDTQYFGPGTRLTVL.

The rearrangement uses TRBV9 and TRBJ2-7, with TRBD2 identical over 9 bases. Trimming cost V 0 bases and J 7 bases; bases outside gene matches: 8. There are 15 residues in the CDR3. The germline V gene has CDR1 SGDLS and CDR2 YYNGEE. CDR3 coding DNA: TGTGCCAGCAGCGTAGATCAAGCGGGAGGACGAGAGCAGTACTTC. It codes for CASSVDQAGGREQYF.

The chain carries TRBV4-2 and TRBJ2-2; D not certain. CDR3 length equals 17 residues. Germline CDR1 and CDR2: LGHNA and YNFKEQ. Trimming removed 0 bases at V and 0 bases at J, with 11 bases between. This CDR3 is CASSQDPGAANTGELFF. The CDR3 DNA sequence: TGTGCCAGCAGCCAAGATCCCGGCGCAGCGAACACCGGGGAGCTGTTTTTT.